Each of the 22 T cell receptor beta chains below was sequenced from the same sample in a study of T cell responses to AZD1222 COVID-19 vaccine. Assay used: immunoSEQ multiplex PCR; TCRdb lists only in-frame clones, some missing. Among some 130,000 clones, roughly 90% were seen once, and the ten largest hold 1.1%. The specimen was peripheral blood, collected 28 days after the second AZD1222 dose. These receptors were taken from an adult who received the AZD1222 COVID-19 vaccine.

The chain carries TRBV13 and TRBJ2-3; 10 bases align to TRBD2. V gave up 0 bases and J gave up 5 bases; unmatched junction bases: 8. Germline V gene sequence: CDR1 PRHDT, CDR2 FYEKMQ (reference sequence). The CDR3 has 17 residues. CDR3 loop: CASSLGASGRLGDTQYF. CDR3 coding DNA: TGTGCCAGCAGCTTAGGAGCTAGCGGGAGATTAGGAGATACGCAGTATTTT.

This sequence joins TRBV6-1 and TRBJ1-6; possibly TRBD1 for D (6 bases). Germline CDR1 reads MNHNS; CDR2 reads SASEGT. This CDR3 region has 17 residues. The V end lost 4 bases, the J end lost 6 bases, and 19 bases lay between the germline ends. The CDR3 region is CASSVFGRGRSNSPLHF. The DNA of the CDR3 is TGTGCCAGCAGTGTTTTCGGCAGGGGACGAAGTAATTCACCCCTCCACTTT.

The gene calls are TRBV28 and TRBJ1-2; TRBD1 is a possible D gene (6 bases). The germline V and J ends were trimmed by 3 bases and 7 bases, with 12 bases remaining between them. This CDR3 has 13 residues. In germline, CDR1 is MDHEN, CDR2 SYDVKM. The CDR3 reads CASSLSGASGYTF. The DNA for the CDR3 is TGTGCCAGCAGTTTGTCGGGGGCGAGTGGCTACACCTTC.

The chain uses TRBV7-8 and TRBJ1-2; TRBD1 agrees at 9 bases. CDR1 SGHVS and CDR2 FQNEAQ come from the germline V gene. The junction had 8 bases not matched to a gene; V was cut back by 5 bases and J by 7 bases. The CDR3 spans 14 residues. In DNA, the CDR3 is TGTGCCAGCAGCCGATGGACAGGGGACAGTGGCTACACCTTC. Amino acids: CASSRWTGDSGYTF.

The chain recombines TRBV5-1 with TRBJ2-7, with 10 bases lining up with TRBD2. The CDR3 has 15 amino acids. The trim removed 2 bases at V and 2 bases at J, leaving 4 bases unmatched. Per germline, CDR1 SGHRS and CDR2 YFSETQ. The CDR3 coding sequence is TGCGCCAGCAGCTTAGCGGGAGGGCGCCCCTACGAGCAGTACTTC. Residues: CASSLAGGRPYEQYF.

This clone was observed a few times. The chain employs TRBV28 and TRBJ1-5; perhaps TRBD1 as D (5 bases). CDR1 is MDHEN, CDR2 SYDVKM, per germline. The V end was cut by 2 bases, the J end by 1 base, with 15 bases between. The CDR3 runs to 17 residues. This CDR3 reads CASSLQGWVISNQPQHF. CDR3 bases: TGTGCCAGCAGTTTACAGGGTTGGGTTATAAGCAATCAGCCCCAGCATTTT.

V usage is TRBV28 and J usage is TRBJ1-2; D is uncertain. V lost 2 bases and J 5 bases, leaving 3 bases between the germline ends. This CDR3 region has 11 residues. Germline values: CDR1 MDHEN, CDR2 SYDVKM. For the CDR3, the DNA is TGTGCCAGCAGTTTAGAGTATGGCTACACCTTC. Translation gives CASSLEYGYTF.

The V call is TRBV19, the J call TRBJ2-7, with a tentative D call TRBD1 (6 bases). Germline V gene lookup returns CDR1 LNHDA and CDR2 SQIVND (reference sequence). V was clipped by 3 bases and J by 6 bases, with 15 bases between them. The CDR3 consists of 14 residues. The CDR3 sequence: CASSITDRFGEQYF. Written as DNA, the CDR3 is TGTGCCAGTAGTATCACGGACAGATTCGGCGAGCAGTACTTC.

V and J are TRBV28 and TRBJ2-7; no definite D call. The CDR3 consists of 13 residues. Germline assignment: CDR1 MDHEN and CDR2 SYDVKM. The ends were cut back, 7 bases at V and 6 bases at J, with 16 bases in the middle. CDR3 protein: CASTRPWPIEQYF. CDR3 nucleotide sequence: TGTGCCAGCACCAGGCCTTGGCCCATCGAGCAGTACTTC.

The CDR3 DNA sequence: TGTGCCAGCAGCTTTCTCGTTGGGAGGACAGGGTTCGAGCAGTACTTC. Translated: CASSFLVGRTGFEQYF. V gene TRBV5-6 combines with J gene TRBJ2-7; 8 bases line up with TRBD1. Germline CDR1 reads SGHDT; CDR2 reads YYEEEE. CDR3 length: 16 amino acids. After removal of 2 bases from V and 6 bases from J, the junction contained 13 bases not matched to a gene. Variable domain in full (rest from reference TRBV5-6 and TRBJ2-7): DAGVTQSPTHLIKTRGQQVTLRCSPKSGHDTVSWYQQALGQGPQFIFQYYEEEERQRGNFPDRFSGHQFPNYSSELNVNALLLGDSALYLCASSFLVGRTGFEQYFGPGTRLTVT.

The CDR3 region has the DNA TGCGCCAGCAACGACGGGGCCTTCGGCGAGCAGTACTTC. Amino acid sequence: CASNDGAFGEQYF. The V and J genes are TRBV5-1 and TRBJ2-7; D tentatively fits TRBD1 or TRBD2 (5 bases each). Per the germline V gene, CDR1 is SGHRS and CDR2 is YFSETQ. The V end was cut by 6 bases, the J end by 6 bases, with 16 bases between. The CDR3 runs to 13 residues.

The chain couples TRBV7-8 to TRBJ2-6; D remains ambiguous. Germline V gives CDR1 SGHVS, CDR2 FQNEAQ. The CDR3 is 16 residues long. V lost 0 bases to trimming and J lost 3 bases, with 9 bases between them. CDR3 in amino acids: CASSLAGNFGANVLTF. The CDR3 DNA follows: TGTGCCAGCAGCTTAGCGGGTAATTTTGGGGCCAACGTCCTGACTTTC.

The J gene is TRBJ2-2, the V gene TRBV7-3, with D hard to call. V gave up 0 bases and J gave up 0 bases, with 11 bases separating them. The CDR3 is made up of 17 amino acids. CDR1 is SGHTA, CDR2 FQGTGA, per germline. The CDR3 DNA reads as TGTGCCAGCAGCTTAACATACGAGACTGCGAACACCGGGGAGCTGTTTTTT. Translating it yields CASSLTYETANTGELFF.

This clone was recorded once. The chain's CDR3 is CASSRAGQGGNTIYF. In nucleotides, the CDR3 is TGTGCCAGCAGCCGAGCAGGACAGGGAGGAAACACCATATATTTT. The chain employs TRBV5-6 and TRBJ1-3, with TRBD1 matching over 8 bases. The germline V gene encodes CDR1 SGHDT and CDR2 YYEEEE. CDR3 length equals 15 residues. The junction had 7 bases not matched to a gene; V was cut back by 4 bases and J by 4 bases.

The chain combines TRBV4-1 with TRBJ1-3, with D hard to call. Germline lookup yields CDR1 MGHRA and CDR2 YSYEKL. The CDR3 consists of 15 residues. Between the trimmed V and J ends, which lost 1 base and 3 bases, there was a span of 10 bases. CDR3 coding DNA: TGCGCCAGCAGCCAAGGACGGATGCTTGGAAACACCATATATTTT. The encoded protein is CASSQGRMLGNTIYF.

The J gene is TRBJ2-7, the V gene TRBV18, with D possibly being TRBD2 (6 bases). This CDR3 region has 16 residues. Per the germline V gene, CDR1 is KGHSH and CDR2 is LQKENI. V was shortened by 1 base and J by 0 bases, with 13 bases between the two germline ends. DNA of the CDR3: TGTGCCAGCTCACCACAGTCGGGCGGGGACTCCTACGAGCAGTACTTC. Encoded protein: CASSPQSGGDSYEQYF.

This sequence joins TRBV27 and TRBJ2-7; D gene ambiguous. The CDR3 runs to 13 residues. CDR1 and CDR2 from the germline V gene are MNHEY and SMNVEV (reference sequence). Between the trimmed V and J ends, which lost 1 base and 5 bases, there was a span of 9 bases. CDR3 DNA: TGTGCCAGCAGTTTATTCAGGCGGAACGAGCAGTACTTC. Amino acid sequence: CASSLFRRNEQYF.

V is TRBV6-2 or TRBV6-3 and J is TRBJ2-7; 8 positions agree with TRBD2. The CDR3 has 15 residues. Germline values: CDR1 MNHEY, CDR2 SVGEGT. After removal of 1 base from V and 4 bases from J, the junction contained 6 bases not matched to a gene. The CDR3 loop reads CASSYFSGTYYEQYF. The CDR3 DNA reads as TGTGCCAGCAGTTACTTTAGCGGGACCTATTACGAGCAGTACTTC.

The rearrangement joins TRBV7-8 to TRBJ1-6, with D unclear. The CDR3 is 17 residues long. The V gene's germline CDR1 is SGHVS and CDR2 FQNEAQ. Trimming took 5 bases from V and 0 from J, leaving 14 bases between them. The CDR3 is CASSDRTASSYNSPLHF. Here the CDR3 DNA reads TGTGCCAGCAGCGATCGGACGGCGAGCTCCTATAATTCACCCCTCCACTTT.

This chain joins TRBV6-5 and TRBJ2-7, with D maybe TRBD1 (6 bases). This CDR3 is built from 14 residues. Germline V gene lookup returns CDR1 MNHEY and CDR2 SVGAGI. V shed 8 bases and J shed 0 bases, with 14 bases lying between them. CDR3 residues: CASPFGTLSYEQYF. The DNA of the CDR3 is TGTGCCAGCCCCTTCGGGACACTCTCCTACGAGCAGTACTTC.

The rearrangement links TRBV5-4 to TRBJ1-2, with D possibly TRBD1 on 6 matching bases. The CDR3 is 14 amino acids. Trimming removed 1 base at V and 6 bases at J, with 13 bases between. The germline CDR1 and CDR2 sequences are SGHNT and YYREEE (reference sequence). This CDR3 is CASSLTQGADGYTF. DNA for the CDR3: TGTGCCAGCAGCTTGACACAGGGCGCCGATGGCTACACCTTC.

A single count supports this clone. This rearrangement joins TRBV5-1 to TRBJ1-1; D may be TRBD1 (6 bases). CDR1 SGHRS and CDR2 YFSETQ come from the germline V gene. Trimming left V 2 bases short and J 4 bases short, with 9 bases between. The CDR3 has 13 residues. The CDR3 loop is CASSFTGPTEAFF. CDR3 sequence (DNA): TGCGCCAGCAGCTTTACAGGGCCCACTGAAGCTTTCTTT. Combining the CDR3 with reference TRBV5-1 and TRBJ1-1 gives the whole variable domain KAGVTQTPRYLIKTRGQQVTLSCSPISGHRSVSWYQQTPGQGLQFLFEYFSETQRNKGNFPGRFSGRQFSNSRSEMNVSTLELGDSALYLCASSFTGPTEAFFGQGTRLTVV.